The 5 T cell receptor beta chains given below trace back to one sample, sequenced in a study of blood T cell repertoires in COVID-19. Here immunoSEQ multiplex PCR was the method, and the copy in TCRdb shows in-frame clones only, minus some. This table holds just over 90,000 clones, more than 75% found once. Sequenced sample: peripheral blood. The source is a man in his 70s with acute or convalescent COVID-19.

This chain connects TRBV21-1 to TRBJ1-1. TRBV21-1 is noted as a pseudogene. The CDR3 totals 12 residues. CDR3 residues: CASSKRKIEAFF. CDR3 DNA sequence: TGTGCCAGCAGCAAGAGGAAGATTGAAGCTTTCTTT.

The chain carries TRBV5-1 and TRBJ1-5; D is ambiguous. The V end was cut by 1 base, the J end by 5 bases, with 10 bases between. Germline CDR1 is SGHRS and CDR2 is YFSETQ. CDR3 length: 14 amino acids. The DNA of the CDR3 is TGCGCCAGCAGCTTGACTTCCTATGATCAGCCCCAGCATTTT. This codes for CASSLTSYDQPQHF. Filled out from reference TRBV5-1 and TRBJ1-5, the complete variable domain reads KAGVTQTPRYLIKTRGQQVTLSCSPISGHRSVSWYQQTPGQGLQFLFEYFSETQRNKGNFPGRFSGRQFSNSRSEMNVSTLELGDSALYLCASSLTSYDQPQHFGDGTRLSIL.

The rearrangement links TRBV28 to TRBJ1-1; 12 positions agree with TRBD1. V lost 7 bases, J lost 1 base, and 10 bases stayed unmatched. The CDR3 has 17 residues. Per germline, CDR1 MDHEN and CDR2 SYDVKM. DNA for the CDR3: TGTGCCAGCACCGGGACAGGGGGCGCCCCTTCGAACACTGAAGCTTTCTTT. Its translation: CASTGTGGAPSNTEAFF.

This clone has more than one count but fewer than ten. The rearrangement joins TRBV5-6 to TRBJ1-1; 10 bases fit TRBD1. V lost 0 bases to trimming and J lost 9 bases; unmatched junction nucleotides: 11. Per germline, CDR1 SGHDT and CDR2 YYEEEE. The CDR3 has 16 residues. The DNA for the CDR3 is TGTGCCAGCAGCTTGGGCTCGGGGACAGGGGAGTCAAAAGCTTTCTTT. The encoded protein is CASSLGSGTGESKAFF.

V is TRBV2 and J is TRBJ2-5; a weak D match, TRBD2 (6 bases). The ends were cut back, 11 bases at V and 5 bases at J, with 18 bases in the middle. CDR1 is SNHLY and CDR2 is FYNNEI in the germline V gene. This CDR3 has 13 residues. The CDR3 loop reads CAGRLVLAETQYF. The CDR3 nucleotides read TGTGCCGGTAGGCTGGTTCTAGCGGAGACCCAGTACTTC.